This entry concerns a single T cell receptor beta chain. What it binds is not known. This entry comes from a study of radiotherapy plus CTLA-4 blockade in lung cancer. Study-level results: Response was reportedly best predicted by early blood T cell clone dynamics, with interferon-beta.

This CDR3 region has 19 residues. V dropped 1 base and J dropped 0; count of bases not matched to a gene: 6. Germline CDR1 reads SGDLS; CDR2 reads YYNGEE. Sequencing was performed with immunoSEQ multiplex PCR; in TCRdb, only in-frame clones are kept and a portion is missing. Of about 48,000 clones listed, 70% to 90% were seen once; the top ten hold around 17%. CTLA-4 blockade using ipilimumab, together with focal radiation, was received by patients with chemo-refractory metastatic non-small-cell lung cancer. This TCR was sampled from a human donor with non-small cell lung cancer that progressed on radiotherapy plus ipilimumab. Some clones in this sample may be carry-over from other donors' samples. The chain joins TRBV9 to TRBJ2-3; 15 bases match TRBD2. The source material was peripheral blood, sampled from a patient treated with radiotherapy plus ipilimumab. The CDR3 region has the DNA TGTGCCAGCAGCGTACGTGGACTAGCGGGGGGGCCGAGCACAGATACGCAGTATTTT. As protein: CASSVRGLAGGPSTDTQYF.